This TCR beta chain was recorded in a study of identical twins. Germline loops: CDR1 LGHNA, CDR2 YSLEER. V was clipped by 0 bases and J by 1 base, with 6 bases between them. CDR3 length: 14 residues. This clonotype was seen a few times. TCRdb processed the 5' RACE reads anew with MiXCR; each CDR3 protein has one entry. The sample contains about 690,000 distinct CDR3 sequences, around 20% of which appear only once. This sample was shared with a second study, whose subject was T cells expressing NK-cell markers.

The sequenced sample was PBMCs. This chain uses TRBV4-3 with TRBJ1-1, with no clear D. This clonotype was obtained from a woman aged 18-29 years in good health. The CDR3 is CASSQDRTNTEAFF. For the CDR3, the DNA is TGCGCCAGCAGCCAAGATAGAACGAACACTGAAGCTTTCTTT.